The present T cell receptor beta chain was sequenced within a study of neurological immune-mediated disorders. In this sample, this clonotype turned up many times. The cell input for sorted libraries was about a million, and those cells were CD4+ or CD8+ T cells. The ends were cut back, 0 bases at V and 8 bases at J, with 10 bases in the middle. Looked up from germline, CDR1 is MNHEY and CDR2 is SMNVEV (reference sequence). The CDR3 loop spans 14 amino acids. cDNA synthesis was performed by 5'RACE with 10-nucleotide random UMIs. TCRdb reanalysed the 5' RACE reads using MiXCR and keeps one entry per CDR3 protein. The sample shows about 38,000 distinct CDR3 sequences, around 5% of them seen only once.

The TCR sequence derives from a man aged 18 to 35 in good health. The chain recombines TRBV27 with TRBJ1-4, with D perhaps TRBD1 (5 bases). The sequenced material came from CD4+ T cells from blood. CDR3 residues: CASSLSGRREKLFF. The CDR3 nucleotides read TGTGCCAGCAGTTTATCGGGACGACGGGAAAAACTGTTTTTT.